These 19 T cell receptor beta chains came from one sample sequenced in a study of vaccination and CD4 T cells after COVID-19. Cultured CD4+ T cell DNA was sequenced using the Oncomine TCR Beta short-read assay. TCRdb re-called the PCR reads with MiXCR, one entry per CDR3 protein. Among about 7,400 distinct CDR3 sequences listed, over 40% were seen once. Treatment indicated: approximately 9-day PBMC culture with coronavirus spike peptide pools or control peptides (ViraFEST assay). Gathering of the CD4+ T cells, from the unexposed donor, took place before the COVID-19 pandemic (2011-2018). Their recognized antigens are unknown. Sequencing was performed on CD4+ T cells from blood, cultured in vitro. The receptors shown here come from a human donor in good health.

This clonotype was picked up a small number of times. J is TRBJ2-7 and V is TRBV20-1, with TRBD2 matching over 10 bases. The trim removed 0 bases at V and 4 bases at J, leaving 6 bases unmatched. Per the germline V gene, CDR1 is DFQATT and CDR2 is SNEGSKA (reference sequence). This CDR3 has 15 residues. CDR3 nucleotide sequence: TGCAGTGCTAGAGATTTACTAGCGGGATCATACGAGCAGTACTTC. Its protein product is CSARDLLAGSYEQYF.

V and J are TRBV5-1 and TRBJ1-6, with TRBD1 identical over 7 bases. CDR3 length: 14 amino acids. Germline V gene data show CDR1 as SGHRS and CDR2 as YFSETQ. The ends lost 3 bases at V and 9 bases at J; junction bases unmatched: 6. CDR3 coding DNA: TGCGCCAGCAGCTCCCGGGACAGCTTTTCACCCCTCCACTTT. The encoded protein is CASSSRDSFSPLHF.

In this sample, this clonotype turned up a few times. The gene calls are TRBV6-1 and TRBJ2-5, with TRBD1 matching over 9 bases. Germline V gene lookup returns CDR1 MNHNS and CDR2 SASEGT. The CDR3 has 15 residues. The junction had 10 bases not matched to a gene; V was cut back by 6 bases and J by 5 bases. The CDR3 region is CASRATGGRLETQYF. The CDR3 DNA reads TGTGCCAGCAGGGCGACAGGGGGTCGGCTGGAGACCCAGTACTTC.

Only one count was recorded for this clonotype. V is TRBV6-1 and J is TRBJ2-3, with 7 bases aligning to TRBD2. V was clipped by 11 bases and J by 3 bases; unmatched bases: 11. The CDR3 runs 14 residues. Germline CDR1 and CDR2: MNHNS and SASEGT. The CDR3 DNA follows: TGTGCCGCAGGGAGGGAGGGAGGGACAGATACGCAGTATTTT. Protein sequence: CAAGREGGTDTQYF.

This clonotype occurred a few times. V usage is TRBV6-1 and J usage is TRBJ1-3, with TRBD1 matching 9 bases. Trimming removed 6 bases from V and 2 bases from J; junction bases left unmatched: 5. CDR3 length: 15 residues. CDR1 is MNHNS, CDR2 SASEGT, per germline. The CDR3 nucleotides read TGTGCCAGCAGACGTACAGGGGGCACTGGAAACACCATATATTTT. It is translated as CASRRTGGTGNTIYF.

The chain links TRBV30 to TRBJ1-1, with unresolved D. Germline-derived CDR1 and CDR2 are GTSNPN and SVGIG (reference sequence). CDR3 size: 11 residues. The V end was cut by 6 bases, the J end by 9 bases, with 14 bases between. The CDR3 here is CACVGRGQAFF. The CDR3 DNA is TGTGCCTGCGTGGGGAGAGGTCAAGCTTTCTTT.

This clonotype occurred once. The J gene is TRBJ1-2, the V gene TRBV5-1; D is perhaps TRBD1 (5 bases). This CDR3 region has 14 residues. V was shortened by 0 bases and J by 3 bases, with 9 bases between the two germline ends. From germline, CDR1 is SGHRS and CDR2 YFSETQ. CDR3 loop: CASSLAGRDYGYTF. DNA for the CDR3: TGCGCCAGCAGCTTGGCAGGGAGAGACTATGGCTACACCTTC.

The V gene is TRBV7-8, the J gene TRBJ2-7, with D possibly TRBD2 on 5 matching bases. The V gene's germline CDR1 is SGHVS and CDR2 FQNEAQ. This CDR3 comprises 15 residues. V lost 1 base and J lost 6, with 16 bases in between. This chain's CDR3 is CASSLGSAEEAEQYF. In nucleotides, the CDR3 is TGTGCCAGCAGCTTAGGGTCCGCGGAGGAGGCCGAGCAGTACTTC. The full variable domain, in which reference TRBV7-8 and TRBJ2-7 provide the parts outside the CDR3, is GAGVSQSPRYKVAKRGQDVALRCDPISGHVSLFWYQQALGQGPEFLTYFQNEAQLDKSGLPSDRFFAERPEGSVSTLKIQRTQQEDSAVYLCASSLGSAEEAEQYFGPGTRLTVT.

In the case of this clonotype: Germline and junction disagree at one end, which may indicate a read error. V usage is TRBV6-2 or TRBV6-3 and J usage is TRBJ1-3, with D possibly matching TRBD1 (5 bases). Per germline, CDR1 MNHEY and CDR2 SVGEGT. The CDR3 is 16 amino acids. The CDR3 DNA reads TGTGCCAGCAGTTACTCGACCGGGACCTCTGGAAACATCATATATTTT. Translated: CASSYSTGTSGNIIYF.

The rearrangement links TRBV20-1 to TRBJ1-5, with 9 bases aligning to TRBD1. This CDR3 region has 16 residues. In germline, CDR1 is DFQATT, CDR2 SNEGSKA (reference sequence). V lost 4 bases to trimming and J lost 6 bases; unmatched junction nucleotides: 13. CDR3 nucleotides: TGCAGTGCTAATAAGCCGGGACAGGGAGCCGTTCAGCCCCAGCATTTT. Translation: CSANKPGQGAVQPQHF.

J is TRBJ2-1 and V is TRBV7-2; no clear D. Germline V gene lookup returns CDR1 SGHTA and CDR2 FQGNSA. Trimming took 3 bases from V and 8 from J, leaving 11 bases between them. The CDR3 consists of 13 residues. CDR3: CASSFVPLDEQFF. The CDR3 nucleotides are TGTGCCAGCAGCTTTGTCCCGTTAGATGAGCAGTTCTTC.

The chain has TRBV3-1 and TRBJ1-3; D may be TRBD1 (6 bases). CDR3 length equals 15 residues. Trimming removed 4 bases at V and 0 bases at J, with 10 bases between. Germline V gene lookup returns CDR1 LGHDT and CDR2 YNNKEL (reference sequence). The CDR3: CASSPGQSSGNTIYF. The DNA of the CDR3 is TGTGCCAGCAGCCCAGGACAGAGCTCTGGAAACACCATATATTTT.

By proportion, this clonotype is medium-sized (0.01 to 0.1%). This sequence joins TRBV6-2 or TRBV6-3 and TRBJ2-6, with 7 positions matching TRBD2. The V gene end was trimmed by 5 bases and the J gene end by 0 bases; junction bases not matched to a gene: 10. The germline V gene has CDR1 MNHEY and CDR2 SVGEGT. The CDR3 has 18 amino acids. The CDR3 loop is CASSRRPAGRSGANVLTF. CDR3 coding DNA: TGTGCCAGCAGTCGTCGACCAGCGGGGCGCTCTGGGGCCAACGTCCTGACTTTC.

This clonotype showed up just a few times. The V gene is TRBV19, the J gene TRBJ1-5; the D is unclear. The CDR3 extends over 16 amino acids. Trimming took 7 bases from V and 6 from J, leaving 22 bases between them. CDR1 and CDR2 from the germline V gene are LNHDA and SQIVND (reference sequence). The CDR3 here is CASTQRAALLSQPQHF. The CDR3 nucleotides are TGTGCCAGTACCCAGCGGGCGGCATTATTGAGTCAGCCCCAGCATTTT.

This chain uses TRBV28 with TRBJ2-5; 8 nucleotides line up with TRBD1. Germline CDR1 reads MDHEN; CDR2 reads SYDVKM. The CDR3 sequence is 14 residues long. With V trimmed by 11 bases and J by 5 bases, 13 bases remained unmatched. CDR3 nucleotides: TGTGCCGGGGGAAGGACAGGGAGTGGGGAGACCCAGTACTTC. This gives the protein CAGGRTGSGETQYF.

This rearrangement joins TRBV7-2 to TRBJ2-7, with a possible D match to TRBD1 (5 bases). V was clipped by 0 bases and J by 5 bases, with 14 bases between them. The CDR3 has 15 amino acids. In germline, CDR1 is SGHTA, CDR2 FQGNSA. The CDR3 loop is CASSLANPGKDEQYF. CDR3 sequence (DNA): TGTGCCAGCAGCTTAGCGAATCCAGGGAAAGACGAGCAGTACTTC.

The CDR3 coding sequence is TGCAGTGCTGGGGGGGGGAGAGGTACAGATACGCAGTATTTT. As protein: CSAGGGRGTDTQYF. The chain couples TRBV20-1 to TRBJ2-3; TRBD2 matches at 7 bases. Germline V gives CDR1 DFQATT, CDR2 SNEGSKA (reference sequence). J was trimmed by 3 bases and V by 5 bases; bases with no gene match: 8. This CDR3 region has 14 residues.

This rearrangement joins TRBV19 to TRBJ2-5, with a tentative D call TRBD2 (6 bases). Germline V gives CDR1 LNHDA, CDR2 SQIVND (reference sequence). Trimming pared 3 bases from V and 6 bases from J, leaving 20 bases between. The CDR3 is 16 residues long. The CDR3: CASSIWGSGEAKTQYF. CDR3 bases: TGTGCCAGTAGTATCTGGGGGTCGGGGGAGGCCAAGACCCAGTACTTC. The whole variable domain, remainder taken from reference TRBV19 and TRBJ2-5, is DGGITQSPKYLFRKEGQNVTLSCEQNLNHDAMYWYRQDPGQGLRLIYYSQIVNDFQKGDIAEGYSVSREKKESFPLTVTSAQKNPTAFYLCASSIWGSGEAKTQYFGPGTRLLVL.

This clonotype was observed a single time. The chain employs TRBV5-1 and TRBJ1-2, with 12 bases matching TRBD1. There are 19 residues in the CDR3. Germline-derived CDR1 and CDR2 are SGHRS and YFSETQ. V was clipped by 3 bases and J by 3 bases; unmatched bases: 15. Here the CDR3 reads CASSWGPGTGGVGHYGYTF. CDR3 nucleotide sequence: TGCGCCAGCAGCTGGGGGCCTGGGACAGGGGGCGTAGGACACTATGGCTACACCTTC.